A single T cell receptor (beta chain) is shown here with its context. What it binds is not known. Libraries were prepared by immunoSEQ multiplex PCR; TCRdb keeps only in-frame clonotypes and omits some of them. This sample has about 160,000 clones, with 92% found just once. The sample originates from a study of T cell responses to AZD1222 COVID-19 vaccine. Points from the study as a whole: Reportedly, nearly half of unique spike TCRs recognized epitopes outside B.1.351/B.1.1.7 mutations. Repertoires in all cases were sampled only once the peak T cell response had passed. Once two AZD1222 doses were given, Spike-specific TCR breadth and depth went up. At baseline, seropositivity was found in only a handful of AZD1222 recipients.

The sequence was obtained from an adult who received the AZD1222 COVID-19 vaccine. The sequencing used peripheral blood, collected 28 days after the second AZD1222 dose.

The CDR3 sequence is CASSVALGPVSGTDYGYTF. CDR3 DNA sequence: TGTGCCAGCAGTGTGGCGTTGGGCCCAGTTTCGGGGACTGACTATGGCTACACCTTC. The chain employs TRBV9 and TRBJ1-2; TRBD1 is a possible D gene (5 bases). This CDR3 spans 19 amino acids. From germline, CDR1 is SGDLS and CDR2 YYNGEE. V was cut by 5 bases and J by 3 bases, with 29 bases left in between.